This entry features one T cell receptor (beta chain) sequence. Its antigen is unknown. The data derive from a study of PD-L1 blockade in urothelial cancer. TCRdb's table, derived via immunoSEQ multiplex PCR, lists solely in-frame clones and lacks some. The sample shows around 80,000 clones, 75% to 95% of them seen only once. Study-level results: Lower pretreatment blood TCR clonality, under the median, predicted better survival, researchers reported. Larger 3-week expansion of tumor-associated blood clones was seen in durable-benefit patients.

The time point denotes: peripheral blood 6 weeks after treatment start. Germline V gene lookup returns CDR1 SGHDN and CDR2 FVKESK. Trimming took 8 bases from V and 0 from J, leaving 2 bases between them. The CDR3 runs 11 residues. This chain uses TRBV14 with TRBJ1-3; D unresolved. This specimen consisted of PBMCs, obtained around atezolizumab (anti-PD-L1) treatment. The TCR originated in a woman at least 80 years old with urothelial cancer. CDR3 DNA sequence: TGTGCCAGCTACTCTGGAAACACCATATATTTT. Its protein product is CASYSGNTIYF.